The next 20 T cell receptor beta chains were all read from a single sample in a study of vaccination effects on CD4 cells after COVID-19 (dated 2022 in TCRdb). Library preparation used the immunoSEQ multiplex PCR assay. Here the immuneACCESS table is served through TCRdb, limited to in-frame sequences with V and J called. Missing clones are a known gap in these copies; in checked studies unresolved V genes cover under half, and the rest lacks a known reason. This sample is represented by about 66,000 clones; roughly 74% of them were singletons. About 2.2% of the sample rests with the top ten. After 10 days of culture, CD4+ T cells were isolated with the EasySep CD4+ T cell isolation kit. Participants received two doses of either the BNT162b2 or the mRNA-1273 mRNA SARS-CoV-2 vaccine. These receptors' targets are unknown. Sequenced here: CD4+ T cells from PBMCs cultured without peptide, sampled after COVID-19 vaccination. These receptors were collected from a human donor who received a COVID-19 vaccine.

This chain joins TRBV6-6 and TRBJ2-3; TRBD1 or TRBD2 may be the D gene (6 bases each). V was shortened by 0 bases and J by 4 bases, with 14 bases between the two germline ends. This CDR3 comprises 16 residues. Per germline, CDR1 MNHNY and CDR2 SVGAGI (reference sequence). CDR3 nucleotide sequence: TGTGCCAGCAGTTACTCAACCGGGGGCCGGTCAGATACGCAGTATTTT. Encoded protein: CASSYSTGGRSDTQYF.

This clone was seen a single time. The rearrangement uses TRBV24-1 and TRBJ2-2, with a weak D call TRBD2 (5 bases). This CDR3 has 13 residues. In germline, CDR1 is KGHDR, CDR2 SFDVKD. V lost 5 bases to trimming and J lost 4 bases, with 7 bases between them. The CDR3 protein is CATSVRGTGELFF. The CDR3 DNA reads TGTGCCACCAGTGTTCGGGGCACCGGGGAGCTGTTTTTT.

This clone was observed a handful of times. The J gene is TRBJ1-2, the V gene TRBV12-5; 7 bases map to TRBD1. The CDR3 loop spans 14 amino acids. CDR1 and CDR2 (germline): LGHNT, FRNRAP. Germline trimming cut 5 bases from V and 4 bases from J; bases unmatched to any gene: 7. The CDR3 is CASGPKTGSYGYTF. The CDR3 coding sequence is TGTGCTAGTGGTCCAAAGACAGGGAGCTATGGCTACACCTTC.

V usage is TRBV5-1 and J usage is TRBJ1-6; D ambiguous. V dropped 5 bases and J dropped 9 bases, with 15 bases sitting between them. Looked up from germline, CDR1 is SGHRS and CDR2 is YFSETQ. The length of the CDR3 is 14 residues. The CDR3 is CASSLGGLGSPLHF. In DNA, the CDR3 is TGCGCCAGCAGTCTGGGAGGGTTGGGTTCACCCCTCCACTTT. The variable domain in full, with the rest retrieved from reference TRBV5-1 and TRBJ1-6, is KAGVTQTPRYLIKTRGQQVTLSCSPISGHRSVSWYQQTPGQGLQFLFEYFSETQRNKGNFPGRFSGRQFSNSRSEMNVSTLELGDSALYLCASSLGGLGSPLHFGNGTRLTVT.

This sequence joins TRBV2 and TRBJ2-5; 8 bases are shared with TRBD2. The length of the CDR3 is 15 residues. The V segment lost 6 bases and the J segment 5 bases; nucleotides outside the gene matches: 11. Germline values: CDR1 SNHLY, CDR2 FYNNEI. CDR3 sequence: CASSRLRGGRETQYF. The CDR3 nucleotides are TGTGCCAGCAGCCGTTTACGGGGGGGCCGGGAGACCCAGTACTTC.

The J gene is TRBJ2-6, the V gene TRBV18; 10 nucleotides match TRBD1. The V gene's germline CDR1 is KGHSH and CDR2 LQKENI. The CDR3 has 18 amino acids. V was clipped by 0 bases and J by 0 bases; unmatched bases: 2. This CDR3 reads CASSPPGQGLSGANVLTF. The CDR3, as DNA: TGTGCCAGCTCACCACCGGGACAGGGGCTCTCTGGGGCCAACGTCCTGACTTTC.

The chain combines TRBV7-3 with TRBJ1-1, with 8 bases matching TRBD1. This CDR3 contains 17 residues. Germline lookup yields CDR1 SGHTA and CDR2 FQGTGA. V lost 5 bases and J lost 4; bases outside the gene matches: 15. The CDR3 spells CASSPQPPGTGGTEAFF. The CDR3 DNA follows: TGTGCCAGCAGCCCGCAACCTCCGGGCACAGGGGGCACTGAAGCTTTCTTT.

This chain links TRBV11-1 with TRBJ1-1; D unclear. Trimming removed 5 bases at V and 5 bases at J, with 12 bases between. The CDR3 contains 13 residues. From germline, CDR1 is SGHAT and CDR2 FQDESV (reference sequence). The chain's CDR3 is CASSPALETEAFF. As DNA, the CDR3 is TGTGCCAGCAGCCCGGCCCTGGAAACTGAAGCTTTCTTT.

This clone has just a few counts. V is TRBV19 and J is TRBJ1-6; D is undetermined. Trimming shortened V by 3 bases and J by 6 bases, and 12 bases separated the two germline ends. This CDR3 contains 15 residues. CDR1 and CDR2 (germline): LNHDA, SQIVND (reference sequence). The CDR3 bases are TGTGCCAGTAGTATGCCCGGGCGCTCTAATTCACCCCTCCACTTT. It codes for CASSMPGRSNSPLHF. Full variable domain (remainder filled in from reference TRBV19 and TRBJ1-6): DGGITQSPKYLFRKEGQNVTLSCEQNLNHDAMYWYRQDPGQGLRLIYYSQIVNDFQKGDIAEGYSVSREKKESFPLTVTSAQKNPTAFYLCASSMPGRSNSPLHFGNGTRLTVT.

The chain has TRBV12-3 or TRBV12-4 and TRBJ2-1; D not resolved. This CDR3 spans 13 amino acids. V was cut by 2 bases and J by 6 bases, with 8 bases left in between. The CDR3 is CASSLHEFNEQFF. The CDR3 region has the DNA TGTGCCAGCAGTTTACATGAGTTCAATGAGCAGTTCTTC.

The chain uses TRBV3-1 (or the pseudogene TRBV3-2) and TRBJ1-3; 7 bases are shared with TRBD1. The germline V gene has CDR1 LGHDT and CDR2 YNNKEL (reference sequence). V trimming: 6 bases; J trimming: 4 bases; junction bases outside the gene matches: 9. The CDR3 length is 15 residues. CDR3 in DNA: TGTGCCAGCAGTCGATCCGGGACAGCCGGAAACACCATATATTTT. It translates to CASSRSGTAGNTIYF.

The chain joins TRBV19 to TRBJ1-5; TRBD1 matches 11 bases. V lost 7 bases, J lost 3 bases, and 8 bases stayed unmatched. Germline V gene data show CDR1 as LNHDA and CDR2 as SQIVND (reference sequence). The CDR3 has 16 amino acids. CDR3 DNA: TGTGCCAGTATCCCTGGGGACAGGGGGAACAATCAGCCCCAGCATTTT. Its protein product is CASIPGDRGNNQPQHF.

The chain is built from TRBV3-1 (or the pseudogene TRBV3-2) and TRBJ2-5; D may correspond to TRBD1 or TRBD2 (5 bases each). The V gene lost 2 bases and the J gene lost 4 bases, with 11 bases spanning the gap. The V gene's germline CDR1 is LGHDT and CDR2 YNNKEL (reference sequence). CDR3 size: 14 residues. The CDR3 sequence is CASSQIRGGETQYF. For the CDR3, the DNA is TGTGCCAGCAGCCAAATACGGGGCGGAGAGACCCAGTACTTC.

Only one count was recorded for this clone. V gene TRBV18 combines with J gene TRBJ2-5; D is possibly TRBD1 (5 bases). Per germline, CDR1 KGHSH and CDR2 LQKENI. The length of the CDR3 is 13 residues. V gave up 3 bases and J gave up 4 bases, with 9 bases separating them. CDR3 sequence: CASSPDIVETQYF. Written as DNA, the CDR3 is TGTGCCAGCTCACCGGACATAGTAGAGACCCAGTACTTC.

The table lists this clone with a few counts. The rearrangement links TRBV6-5 to TRBJ1-1, with D unresolved. This CDR3 has 14 residues. V lost 0 bases, J lost 2 bases, and 7 bases lay in between. Per the germline V gene, CDR1 is MNHEY and CDR2 is SVGAGI. The CDR3 nucleotides read TGTGCCAGCAGTTACTCACGACAAAACACTGAAGCTTTCTTT. Encoded protein: CASSYSRQNTEAFF.

The chain joins TRBV5-1 to TRBJ2-6; D ambiguous. The V end lost 4 bases, the J end lost 0 bases, and 8 bases lay between the germline ends. There are 15 residues in the CDR3. Germline values: CDR1 SGHRS, CDR2 YFSETQ. In DNA form, the CDR3 reads TGCGCCAGCAGCGGGGAAATCTCTGGGGCCAACGTCCTGACTTTC. It encodes CASSGEISGANVLTF. Full variable domain (remainder filled in from reference TRBV5-1 and TRBJ2-6): KAGVTQTPRYLIKTRGQQVTLSCSPISGHRSVSWYQQTPGQGLQFLFEYFSETQRNKGNFPGRFSGRQFSNSRSEMNVSTLELGDSALYLCASSGEISGANVLTFGAGSRLTVL.

This chain joins TRBV7-2 and TRBJ2-2; 7 nucleotides agree with TRBD1. V shed 3 bases and J 3 bases; nucleotides not matched to a gene: 4. Germline V gives CDR1 SGHTA, CDR2 FQGNSA. The CDR3 has 15 residues. Here the CDR3 DNA reads TGTGCCAGCAGCTTGAACAGGGGTTACACCGGGGAGCTGTTTTTT. It encodes CASSLNRGYTGELFF.

The chain combines TRBV19 with TRBJ2-3; D could derive from TRBD1 or TRBD2 (5 bases each). Deletions cut 2 bases from V and 4 bases from J, with 16 bases between. The CDR3 has 16 residues. Germline loops: CDR1 LNHDA, CDR2 SQIVND (reference sequence). CDR3: CASSIRGTLPPDTQYF. DNA of the CDR3: TGTGCCAGTAGTATACGGGGCACCCTGCCGCCAGATACGCAGTATTTT. The whole variable domain, filled in from reference TRBV19 and TRBJ2-3, reads DGGITQSPKYLFRKEGQNVTLSCEQNLNHDAMYWYRQDPGQGLRLIYYSQIVNDFQKGDIAEGYSVSREKKESFPLTVTSAQKNPTAFYLCASSIRGTLPPDTQYFGPGTRLTVL.

The CDR3 nucleotides read TGTGCCAGCAGTTACTCCAGGGGAGGAAAAAACATTCAGTACTTC. Its translation is CASSYSRGGKNIQYF. The rearrangement uses TRBV6-5 and TRBJ2-4; D possibly uses TRBD1 or TRBD2 (6 bases each). The length of the CDR3 is 15 residues. V lost 0 bases and J 4 bases, leaving 10 bases between the germline ends. CDR1 MNHEY and CDR2 SVGAGI come from the germline V gene.

This clone was detected once. CDR3 DNA: TGTGCCAGTAGTATTGAGACAGGGGGTAATCAGCCCCAGCATTTT. It yields the protein CASSIETGGNQPQHF. The V and J genes are TRBV19 and TRBJ1-5, with 9 bases that match TRBD1. From germline, CDR1 is LNHDA and CDR2 SQIVND (reference sequence). V lost 3 bases and J lost 4; bases outside the gene matches: 4. This CDR3 region has 15 residues.